The T cell receptor (beta chain) under discussion was sequenced for a study of tumor-infiltrating lymphocytes in primary liver carcinoma. The wider study: The study obtained roughly 3.5 to 7.13 million productive TCRbeta reads per sample, similar across tissue types.

Germline V gene lookup returns CDR1 SGHAT and CDR2 FQNNGV. This CDR3 is 16 amino acids long. Without any cell sorting, roughly 17-31 mg of bulk tissue yielded co-extracted RNA and DNA. Every patient in the cohort had a primary liver carcinoma. That carcinoma was treated by surgical resection. A constant-region primer served to make TCR beta cDNA from roughly 460 ng total RNA. Three-round nested multiplex PCR performed with slightly modified ARM-PCR produced the TCR beta libraries. Two initial PCR rounds of ten to eleven cycles each paired TRBV1-TRBV30 forward primers with a C-beta reverse primer. TCRdb passed the multiplex PCR reads through MiXCR, listing each CDR3 protein once. The data contain about 130,000 distinct CDR3 sequences, approximately 64% of them singletons. About this clonotype: Here the CDR3 omits its conserved ending phenylalanine or tryptophan, so a read error is the likely source.

The TCR was taken from a woman aged 55-69 years with primary liver carcinoma and hepatitis B virus infection. Sequencing input: liver tumor tissue from sampling region 3. As to subset: tumor region T3, left-lateral pole. This chain connects TRBV11-2 to TRBJ1-3; 7 bases line up with TRBD1. CDR3 sequence reads: CASSFTGASSGDTIYS. DNA of the CDR3: TGTGCCAGCAGCTTTACAGGGGCCAGCTCTGGAGACACCATATATTCT.